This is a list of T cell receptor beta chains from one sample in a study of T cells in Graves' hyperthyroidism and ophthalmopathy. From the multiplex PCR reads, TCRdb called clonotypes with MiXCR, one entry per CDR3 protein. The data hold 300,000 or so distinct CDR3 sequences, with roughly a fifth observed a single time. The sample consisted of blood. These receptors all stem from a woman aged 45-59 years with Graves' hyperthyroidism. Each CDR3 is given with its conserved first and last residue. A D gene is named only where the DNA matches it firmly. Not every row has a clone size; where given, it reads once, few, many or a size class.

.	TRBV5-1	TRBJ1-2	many	TGCGCCAGCAGCTTGACGGACCCGGGGGGCTACACCTTC	CASSLTDPGGYTF
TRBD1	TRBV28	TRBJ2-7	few	TGTGCCAGCGGGGGACAGACCTACGAGCAGTACTTC	CASGGQTYEQYF
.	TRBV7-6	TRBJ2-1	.	TGTGCCAGCAGCCAGGTGGGGGGGGCCTTAAATGAGCAGTTCTTC	CASSQVGGALNEQFF
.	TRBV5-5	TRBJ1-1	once	TGTGCCAGCAGCCAAAAGATGGTGGGACTCCGGGATATGAACACTGAAGCTTTCTTT	CASSQKMVGLRDMNTEAFF
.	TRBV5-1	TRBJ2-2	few	TGCGCCAGCAGCACCTACAGGGAGAGGAACACCGGGGAGCTGTTTTTT	CASSTYRERNTGELFF
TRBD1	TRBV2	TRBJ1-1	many	TGTGCCAGCAGGGAAACAGGGGGGAACACTGAAGCTTTCTTT	CASRETGGNTEAFF
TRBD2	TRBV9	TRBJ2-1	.	TGTGCCAGCAGCCAAGATATGACTAGCGGGAGGACCTATGAGCAGTTCTTC	CASSQDMTSGRTYEQFF
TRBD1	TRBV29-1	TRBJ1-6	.	TGCAGCGTTGGGACAGGAGATTCACCCCTCCACTTT	CSVGTGDSPLHF
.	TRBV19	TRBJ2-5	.	TGTGCCAGTAGTATGGGACACCAAGAGACCCAGTACTTC	CASSMGHQETQYF
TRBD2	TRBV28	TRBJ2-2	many	TGTGCCAGCAGACTAGCGGGAAGAAACACCGGGGAGCTGTTTTTT	CASRLAGRNTGELFF
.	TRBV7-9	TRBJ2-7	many	TGTGCCAGCAGCTTAGGACAGTTGGGGGCCGAGCAGTACTTC	CASSLGQLGAEQYF
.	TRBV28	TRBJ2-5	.	TGTGCCAGCAGGCGTAGTGTTGGTAGGGAGACCCAGTACTTC	CASRRSVGRETQYF
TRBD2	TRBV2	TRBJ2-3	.	TGTGCCAGCAGTGAGGCTAGCGGGATCACAGATACGCAGTATTTT	CASSEASGITDTQYF
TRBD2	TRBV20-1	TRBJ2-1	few	TGCAGTGCTAGGAAGGGTAGCGGGGGGTTAGAACCATACAATGAGCAGTTCTTC	CSARKGSGGLEPYNEQFF
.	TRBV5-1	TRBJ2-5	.	TGCGCCAGCAGCTTGGAGCTAGCGGAGACCCAGTACTTC	CASSLELAETQYF
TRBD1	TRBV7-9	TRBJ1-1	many	TGTGCCAGCAGCTTAATAGGACAGGGTGGGGTGAACACTGAAGCTTTCTTT	CASSLIGQGGVNTEAFF
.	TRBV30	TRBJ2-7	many	TGTGCCTGGAGTGTACTTTCCTACGAGCAGTACTTC	CAWSVLSYEQYF
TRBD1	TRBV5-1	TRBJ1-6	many	TGCGCCAGCAGCTTTTCGGTCCCGGGACAGGGGGGGAATTCACCCCTCCACTTT	CASSFSVPGQGGNSPLHF
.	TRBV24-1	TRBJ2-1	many	TGTGCCACCAGTGATTCTGGGTTTGGCGGTTCCTACAATGAGCAGTTCTTC	CATSDSGFGGSYNEQFF
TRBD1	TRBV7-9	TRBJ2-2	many	TGTGCCAGCGGGGACAGGGCCAGGGTTTCAGGCACCGGGGAGCTGTTTTTT	CASGDRARVSGTGELFF
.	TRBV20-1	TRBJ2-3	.	TGCAGTGCTACATTCTCGGGACATAGCACAGATACGCAGTATTTT	CSATFSGHSTDTQYF
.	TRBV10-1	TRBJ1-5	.	TGCGCCAGCAGGGACATACCCGGGAATCAGCCCCAGCATTTT	CASRDIPGNQPQHF
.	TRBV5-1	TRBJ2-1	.	TGCGCCAGCAGCCCCAGGGGGGGGGGGACCTACAATGAGCAGTTCTTC	CASSPRGGGTYNEQFF
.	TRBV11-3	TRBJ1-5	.	TGTGCCAGCAGCTTAGGATTCGGAGCCAATCAGCCCCAGCATTTT	CASSLGFGANQPQHF
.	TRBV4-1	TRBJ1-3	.	TGCGCCAGCAGCCCTTACTTTCCCATGCGGAGGGAAAACACCATATATTTT	CASSPYFPMRRENTIYF
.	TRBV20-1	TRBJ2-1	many	TGCAGTGCTAGGGAGGATGCTGAGCAGTTCTTC	CSAREDAEQFF
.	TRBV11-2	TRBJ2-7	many	TGTGCCAGCAGCTTTGGGCTCGGGGGGCAGTACGAGCAGTACTTC	CASSFGLGGQYEQYF
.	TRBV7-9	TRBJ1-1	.	TGTGCCAGCAGCTTAGGAATTGGCCCCATGAACACTGAAGCTTTCTTT	CASSLGIGPMNTEAFF
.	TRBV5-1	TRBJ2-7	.	TGCGCCAGCAGCCCCTTTTGGACAGAGCACGAGCAGTACTTC	CASSPFWTEHEQYF